This TCR beta chain originates from a study of control samples from healthy donors and cancer patients. The repertoire was sequenced with immunoSEQ multiplex PCR; TCRdb's copy has only in-frame clones and lacks some. The sample has 150,000 to 200,000 clones, around 89% seen once. CDR3 length equals 15 residues. The germline V gene encodes CDR1 SGHNT and CDR2 YENEEA. Trimming took 3 bases from V and 3 from J; bases not matched to a gene: 5. The origin of this receptor is a woman aged 45-65 years in good health. The rearrangement links TRBV11-3 to TRBJ2-5; 9 bases map to TRBD1. The sequencing sample was made of blood. The CDR3 DNA reads as TGTGCCAGCAGCTTTGGAAGGACAGGGGAAGAGACCCAGTACTTC. It is translated as CASSFGRTGEETQYF.